These 23 T cell receptor beta chains share one sample of origin, sequenced in a study of TIL therapy for anti-PD-1-resistant metastatic lung cancer. This was the immunoSEQ v3 assay. Measured with immunoSEQ multiplex PCR; TCRdb has only the in-frame clones, and not every one. The repertoire holds tens of thousands of clones, with around 79% as singletons. As for time point: pre-treatment sample, taken before nivolumab and TIL therapy. The material sequenced was blood, taken at baseline. All receptors derive from a person aged 25 to 85 with non-small cell lung cancer.

This clone was detected a few times. This chain joins TRBV28 and TRBJ1-2; TRBD1 might be the D (5 bases). V lost 2 bases, J lost 8 bases, and 9 bases lay in between. The CDR3 is made up of 12 amino acids. Germline V gene lookup returns CDR1 MDHEN and CDR2 SYDVKM. CDR3 loop: CASSLVQGGYTF. The CDR3 region has the DNA TGTGCCAGCAGTTTAGTGCAGGGCGGCTACACCTTC.

The chain links TRBV18 to TRBJ2-6; 7 positions match TRBD1. CDR1 KGHSH and CDR2 LQKENI come from the germline V gene. The CDR3 has 17 amino acids. Trimming cost V 3 bases and J 2 bases; bases outside gene matches: 7. CDR3 DNA sequence: TGTGCCAGCTCACCTACAGGGGCGGGTCCTGGGGCCAACGTCCTGACTTTC. Translating gives CASSPTGAGPGANVLTF.

This chain connects TRBV19 to TRBJ1-3; D uncertain. V lost 6 bases and J lost 10, with 22 bases in between. Germline V gives CDR1 LNHDA, CDR2 SQIVND (reference sequence). The CDR3 totals 15 residues. The CDR3 region has the DNA TGTGCCAGTAGACCGACCGTTCTCGGACGGGGTACCATATATTTT. Protein sequence: CASRPTVLGRGTIYF. Looking up the rest from reference TRBV19 and TRBJ1-3 gives the full variable domain: DGGITQSPKYLFRKEGQNVTLSCEQNLNHDAMYWYRQDPGQGLRLIYYSQIVNDFQKGDIAEGYSVSREKKESFPLTVTSAQKNPTAFYLCASRPTVLGRGTIYFGEGSWLTVV.

The CDR3 region has the DNA TGTGCCAGCCGGACAGTAGATGGCTACACCTTC. Protein: CASRTVDGYTF. V gene TRBV25-1 combines with J gene TRBJ1-2, with D tentatively TRBD1 (6 bases). The CDR3 has 11 amino acids. Trimming left V 8 bases short and J 6 bases short, with 10 bases between. The germline V gene has CDR1 MGHDK and CDR2 SYGVNS.

The sample holds a few counts of this clone. This rearrangement joins TRBV7-2 to TRBJ1-1, with D perhaps matching TRBD1 (6 bases). Germline lookup yields CDR1 SGHTA and CDR2 FQGNSA. Trimming took 5 bases from V and 4 from J, leaving 17 bases between them. The CDR3 runs to 15 residues. The CDR3: CASSPSSGAGTEAFF. CDR3 nucleotides: TGTGCCAGCAGCCCGAGCTCGGGGGCAGGCACTGAAGCTTTCTTT. Full variable domain (remainder filled in from reference TRBV7-2 and TRBJ1-1): GAGVSQSPSNKVTEKGKDVELRCDPISGHTALYWYRQSLGQGLEFLIYFQGNSAPDKSGLPSDRFSAERTGGSVSTLTIQRTQQEDSAVYLCASSPSSGAGTEAFFGQGTRLTVV.

This clone was counted once. The rearrangement uses TRBV5-1 and TRBJ2-5, with 7 bases matching TRBD1. Germline V gene data show CDR1 as SGHRS and CDR2 as YFSETQ. The CDR3 spans 13 residues. The V and J ends lost 5 bases and 5 bases, in that order; junction bases with no gene match: 6. The CDR3 spells CASRPTGKETQYF. CDR3 coding DNA: TGCGCCAGCAGACCGACAGGGAAGGAGACCCAGTACTTC.

The chain joins TRBV6-1 to TRBJ2-2; the D is unclear. V lost 10 bases and J lost 3, with 15 bases in between. CDR1 MNHNS and CDR2 SASEGT come from the germline V gene. The CDR3 is 14 amino acids. In DNA, the CDR3 is TGTGCCACCGGCACGGGTTCGGACACCGGGGAGCTGTTTTTT. Protein product: CATGTGSDTGELFF.

V gene TRBV6-1 combines with J gene TRBJ2-5; D may be TRBD2 (7 bases). The CDR3 consists of 15 residues. Trimming removed 2 bases at V and 2 bases at J, with 12 bases between. Germline lookup yields CDR1 MNHNS and CDR2 SASEGT. The CDR3 here is CASSERGGVQETQYF. The CDR3 DNA sequence: TGTGCCAGCAGTGAAAGGGGGGGGGTTCAAGAGACCCAGTACTTC.

The rearrangement joins TRBV7-2 to TRBJ2-2; D ambiguous. Between the trimmed V and J ends, which lost 5 bases and 0 bases, there was a span of 13 bases. This CDR3 is 16 amino acids long. Germline V CDR1 and CDR2: SGHTA, FQGNSA. The CDR3 loop reads CASSPFARSNTGELFF. The CDR3 coding sequence is TGTGCCAGCAGCCCCTTCGCGAGGTCGAACACCGGGGAGCTGTTTTTT.

This chain joins TRBV28 and TRBJ1-3; D not certain. Trimming took 5 bases from V and 2 from J, leaving 7 bases between them. Germline loops: CDR1 MDHEN, CDR2 SYDVKM. This CDR3 comprises 13 residues. CDR3 nucleotide sequence: TGTGCCAGCAGTCCCTTGGCTGGAAACACCATATATTTT. Protein sequence: CASSPLAGNTIYF.

V gene TRBV19 combines with J gene TRBJ2-7; D may match TRBD1 or TRBD2 (5 bases each). From germline, CDR1 is LNHDA and CDR2 SQIVND (reference sequence). The V end lost 6 bases, the J end lost 3 bases, and 15 bases lay between the germline ends. This CDR3 has 14 residues. In DNA, the CDR3 is TGTGCCAGTAGCAGTGGGGGAGTGGGCTACGAGCAGTACTTC. Its translation: CASSSGGVGYEQYF.

CDR3 in amino acids: CASSFTISSTDTQYF. In DNA, the CDR3 is TGCGCCAGCAGCTTCACTATCTCTAGCACAGATACGCAGTATTTT. The chain recombines TRBV5-1 with TRBJ2-3, with D hard to call. The CDR3 runs to 15 residues. Germline V lookup: CDR1 SGHRS, CDR2 YFSETQ. The ends were cut back, 2 bases at V and 0 bases at J, with 10 bases in the middle.

This rearrangement joins TRBV7-6 to TRBJ2-1, with D tentatively TRBD1 or TRBD2 (5 bases each). The CDR3 runs to 17 residues. Germline V gene data show CDR1 as SGHVS and CDR2 as FNYEAQ. Trimming took off 4 bases at V and 8 bases at J, with 24 bases between the two ends. CDR3: CASSSPDSSTPGYEQFF. The CDR3 DNA reads as TGTGCCAGCAGCTCCCCAGACAGCTCCACCCCGGGATATGAGCAGTTCTTC.

The chain employs TRBV28 and TRBJ1-2; TRBD1 matches 10 bases. There are 12 residues in the CDR3. V gave up 10 bases and J gave up 8 bases; unmatched junction bases: 7. Germline CDR1 reads MDHEN; CDR2 reads SYDVKM. As DNA, the CDR3 is TGTGCCATACGGACAGGGGGAAGGGGCTACACCTTC. It is translated as CAIRTGGRGYTF.

This chain uses TRBV2 with TRBJ2-5; 10 bases line up with TRBD2. The CDR3 is 14 residues long. Unmatched junction bases numbered 2, after V lost 4 bases and J lost 3 bases. From germline, CDR1 is SNHLY and CDR2 FYNNEI. The CDR3 nucleotides are TGTGCCAGCAGTGTTCTAGCGGGGGAAGAGACCCAGTACTTC. It specifies CASSVLAGEETQYF.

V is TRBV10-3 and J is TRBJ2-1; 8 nucleotides agree with TRBD2. With V trimmed by 3 bases and J by 8 bases, 6 bases remained unmatched. The CDR3 covers 14 residues. The V gene's germline CDR1 is ENHRY and CDR2 SYGVKD. Written as DNA, the CDR3 is TGTGCCATCAGTGAAAGCGGGAGTGTCGATGAGCAGTTCTTC. Translation: CAISESGSVDEQFF.

V usage is TRBV10-3 and J usage is TRBJ2-3; either TRBD1 or TRBD2 may supply D (5 bases each). The CDR3 length is 13 residues. Trimming stripped 6 bases from V and 0 bases from J, with 7 bases between. Germline values: CDR1 ENHRY, CDR2 SYGVKD. Here the CDR3 DNA reads TGTGCCATCAGCGGGACCAGCACAGATACGCAGTATTTT. Its protein is CAISGTSTDTQYF.

This rearrangement joins TRBV5-6 to TRBJ2-7, with D tentatively TRBD2 (5 bases). The CDR3 sequence is 13 residues long. With 3 bases removed from V and 2 bases from J, the gap between germline ends came to 9 bases. Germline-derived CDR1 and CDR2 are SGHDT and YYEEEE. Here the CDR3 DNA reads TGTGCCAGCAGCTACGGGAATGCCTACGAGCAGTACTTC. As protein: CASSYGNAYEQYF.

This clone was seen only a few times. CDR3 nucleotide sequence: TGTGCCAGCAGTTTCGGGACAGGCTATGGCTACACCTTC. Protein product: CASSFGTGYGYTF. The rearrangement links TRBV28 to TRBJ1-2; 8 bases match TRBD1. Germline V gene sequence: CDR1 MDHEN, CDR2 SYDVKM. V shed 3 bases, J shed 4 bases, and the junction held 1 base outside the gene matches. This CDR3 is 13 amino acids long.

The chain has TRBV7-2 and TRBJ1-1, with D perhaps matching TRBD1 (5 bases). Per germline, CDR1 SGHTA and CDR2 FQGNSA. This CDR3 comprises 15 residues. Deletions cut 5 bases from V and 1 base from J, with 14 bases between. Here the CDR3 reads CASSLELRGNTEAFF. The CDR3 DNA is TGTGCCAGCAGCCTAGAGTTGAGGGGGAACACTGAAGCTTTCTTT.

This clone was observed a few times. J is TRBJ2-2 and V is TRBV4-3; 7 bases are a match to TRBD2. Germline trimming cut 8 bases from V and 4 bases from J; bases unmatched to any gene: 10. Germline V gene data show CDR1 as LGHNA and CDR2 as YSLEER. The CDR3 is made up of 15 amino acids. CDR3 sequence (DNA): TGCGCCAGCCGGGAGGTAGACGCGAGCACCGGGGAGCTGTTTTTT. Residues: CASREVDASTGELFF.

The CDR3 nucleotides read TGTGCCAGCAGTTTCACCCGGGACATTAAGACCCAGTACTTC. Translation gives CASSFTRDIKTQYF. This chain joins TRBV27 and TRBJ2-5, with D possibly matching TRBD1 (6 bases). CDR1 is MNHEY, CDR2 SMNVEV, per germline (reference sequence). With 3 bases removed from V and 6 bases from J, the gap between germline ends came to 14 bases. The CDR3 extends over 14 amino acids.

The chain joins TRBV6-4 to TRBJ2-7; 8 bases agree with TRBD2. CDR1 and CDR2 (germline): MRHNA, SNTAGT. The CDR3 runs 16 residues. With 7 bases clipped from V and 1 base from J, the junction kept 12 bases outside the gene matches. Here the CDR3 DNA reads TGTGCCAGCATCCTCCCCCGGGGGGGGCTATCCTACGAGCAGTACTTC. It specifies CASILPRGGLSYEQYF.